Each of the 31 T cell receptor beta chains below was sequenced from the same sample in a study of blood T cell repertoires in COVID-19. Generated by immunoSEQ multiplex PCR, the TCRdb table keeps only in-frame clones and is missing some. The sample holds roughly 70,000 clones, 85% to 90% seen once. Material for sequencing was peripheral blood. The receptors stem from a woman over 75 with active COVID-19.

This chain uses TRBV19 with TRBJ1-5; D perhaps matches TRBD1 (6 bases). Germline CDR1 is LNHDA and CDR2 is SQIVND (reference sequence). CDR3 size: 13 residues. The V gene lost 5 bases and the J gene lost 6 bases, with 11 bases spanning the gap. The CDR3 loop reads CASSGTTRQPQHF. The CDR3 nucleotides are TGTGCCAGTAGTGGGACAACCCGTCAGCCCCAGCATTTT.

The rearrangement joins TRBV7-9 to TRBJ1-1; no definite D call. The germline gives CDR1 SEHNR, CDR2 FQNEAQ (reference sequence). The CDR3 sequence is 14 residues long. The V gene lost 1 base and the J gene lost 4 bases, with 10 bases spanning the gap. Here the CDR3 reads CASSLVGRITEAFF. The DNA of the CDR3 is TGTGCCAGCAGCTTAGTAGGGAGGATCACTGAAGCTTTCTTT.

The chain links TRBV4-1 to TRBJ2-5; D perhaps matches TRBD2 (6 bases). Trimming pared 4 bases from V and 4 bases from J, leaving 19 bases between. The CDR3 is 16 residues long. Germline V gives CDR1 MGHRA, CDR2 YSYEKL. The CDR3 DNA follows: TGCGCCAGCAGCCCGGGGACTTACGGGGGAGTAGAGACCCAGTACTTC. This sequence encodes CASSPGTYGGVETQYF.

The chain links TRBV11-2 to TRBJ1-4; 8 nucleotides agree with TRBD1. The CDR3 runs 15 residues. In germline, CDR1 is SGHAT, CDR2 FQNNGV. The V segment lost 5 bases and the J segment 7 bases; nucleotides outside the gene matches: 9. The CDR3 reads CASSPWTGTAEKLFF. DNA for the CDR3: TGTGCCAGCAGCCCCTGGACAGGGACAGCTGAAAAACTGTTTTTT.

This chain joins TRBV27 and TRBJ1-2, with 7 bases fitting TRBD1. Trimming cost V 4 bases and J 8 bases; bases outside gene matches: 1. The germline CDR1 and CDR2 sequences are MNHEY and SMNVEV (reference sequence). CDR3 length: 11 residues. Here the CDR3 reads CASSSGGGYTF. In DNA form, the CDR3 reads TGTGCCAGCAGTTCAGGGGGGGGCTACACCTTC.

This sequence joins TRBV27 and TRBJ2-5, with 10 positions matching TRBD1. This CDR3 is 14 amino acids long. Per the germline V gene, CDR1 is MNHEY and CDR2 is SMNVEV (reference sequence). V lost 8 bases to trimming and J lost 5 bases; unmatched junction nucleotides: 8. The CDR3 DNA sequence: TGTGCCAGCCGGGACAGGGGACATCGGGAGACCCAGTACTTC. Translated: CASRDRGHRETQYF.

The chain is built from TRBV7-6 and TRBJ2-1; the match to TRBD1 covers 7 bases. This CDR3 has 17 amino acids. CDR1 and CDR2 (germline): SGHVS, FNYEAQ. The V gene end was trimmed by 5 bases and the J gene end by 9 bases; junction bases not matched to a gene: 19. DNA of the CDR3: TGTGCCAGCAGCCGTGGCCAGGGGGACAGAGGGACGGTTGAGCAGTTCTTC. Translating it yields CASSRGQGDRGTVEQFF.

This rearrangement joins TRBV7-9 to TRBJ2-1; 7 bases match TRBD1. The CDR3 totals 15 residues. V lost 5 bases, J lost 7 bases, and 11 bases stayed unmatched. CDR1 and CDR2 (germline): SEHNR, FQNEAQ (reference sequence). CDR3 DNA: TGTGCCAGCAGCGCCCCGGGACAGAGAGGGAATGAGCAGTTCTTC. This encodes CASSAPGQRGNEQFF.

The CDR3 DNA is TGTGCCAGCAGCAAAACTACTAGTTCGGGGAATGAGCAGTTCTTC. It yields the protein CASSKTTSSGNEQFF. The chain has TRBV7-8 and TRBJ2-1; TRBD2 is a possible D gene (5 bases). CDR3 length: 15 amino acids. Trimming cost V 5 bases and J 7 bases, with 18 bases left between them. Germline-derived CDR1 and CDR2 are SGHVS and FQNEAQ.

The rearrangement links TRBV3-1 (or the pseudogene TRBV3-2) to TRBJ2-7, with D possibly TRBD2 on 6 matching bases. Germline CDR1 is LGHDT and CDR2 is YNNKEL (reference sequence). The CDR3 covers 15 residues. Trimming shortened V by 4 bases and J by 5 bases, and 18 bases separated the two germline ends. CDR3 sequence (DNA): TGTGCCAGCAGCCGCTCGCGCGGGGCGGGGAACGAGCAGTACTTC. It specifies CASSRSRGAGNEQYF.

The chain links TRBV6-5 to TRBJ1-1; 9 bases match TRBD1. Germline CDR1 reads MNHEY; CDR2 reads SVGAGI. V shed 6 bases, J shed 4 bases, and the junction held 3 bases outside the gene matches. The CDR3 has 13 amino acids. The CDR3 here is CASRGTGFTEAFF. Here the CDR3 DNA reads TGTGCCAGCAGGGGGACAGGGTTCACTGAAGCTTTCTTT.

This clone was recorded a few times. The chain recombines TRBV7-9 with TRBJ2-7; 8 bases align to TRBD1. V shed 5 bases and J 0 bases; nucleotides not matched to a gene: 6. Germline assignment: CDR1 SEHNR and CDR2 FQNEAQ (reference sequence). This CDR3 contains 15 residues. The DNA of the CDR3 is TGTGCCAGCAGCCCAAGGACAGGGAGCTCCTACGAGCAGTACTTC. It translates to CASSPRTGSSYEQYF.

The V and J genes are TRBV3-1 (or the pseudogene TRBV3-2) and TRBJ2-4, with TRBD2 as a possible D gene (6 bases). The V end lost 4 bases, the J end lost 4 bases, and 11 bases lay between the germline ends. CDR1 is LGHDT and CDR2 is YNNKEL in the germline V gene (reference sequence). This CDR3 is 14 amino acids long. CDR3 in DNA: TGTGCCAGCAGCCTATCGGGAGCTAAAAACATTCAGTACTTC. Translating gives CASSLSGAKNIQYF.

V usage is TRBV2 and J usage is TRBJ2-1, with 10 bases aligning to TRBD1. Germline V gene data show CDR1 as SNHLY and CDR2 as FYNNEI. The junction had 5 bases not matched to a gene; V was cut back by 7 bases and J by 8 bases. The CDR3 totals 13 residues. CDR3 loop: CASNRDRGDEQFF. CDR3 nucleotides: TGTGCCAGCAATAGGGACAGGGGCGATGAGCAGTTCTTC.

J is TRBJ2-1 and V is TRBV11-2; possible D gene TRBD1, 6 bases. CDR1 and CDR2 (germline): SGHAT, FQNNGV. V was trimmed by 1 base and J by 1 base, leaving 8 bases between them. The CDR3 has 15 residues. The CDR3 region has the DNA TGTGCCAGCAGCTTAGGGCAGGGGTCCTACAATGAGCAGTTCTTC. Protein sequence: CASSLGQGSYNEQFF.

V gene TRBV24-1 combines with J gene TRBJ1-2; TRBD1 matches 7 bases. This CDR3 is 14 amino acids long. J gave up 3 bases and V 4 bases, and 4 bases lay outside the gene matches. Germline V gene lookup returns CDR1 KGHDR and CDR2 SFDVKD. The CDR3 sequence: CATSDQGEDYGYTF. CDR3 DNA sequence: TGTGCCACCAGTGACCAGGGGGAAGACTATGGCTACACCTTC.

The V call is TRBV9, the J call TRBJ2-5; TRBD1 is a possible D gene (5 bases). The V and J ends lost 0 bases and 2 bases respectively, with 8 bases between them. CDR1 and CDR2 (germline): SGDLS, YYNGEE. The CDR3 runs 14 residues. Written as DNA, the CDR3 is TGTGCCAGCAGCGTAGGAGGACAACAAGAGACCCAGTACTTC. This gives the protein CASSVGGQQETQYF.

The chain couples TRBV18 to TRBJ2-7; 9 positions match TRBD2. Unmatched junction bases numbered 5, after V lost 3 bases and J lost 2 bases. Germline assignment: CDR1 KGHSH and CDR2 LQKENI. The CDR3 extends over 15 amino acids. Here the CDR3 reads CASSPRGLATYEQYF. Here the CDR3 DNA reads TGTGCCAGCTCACCTAGAGGACTAGCGACCTACGAGCAGTACTTC.

The chain recombines TRBV7-8 with TRBJ2-1; TRBD2 matches at 9 bases. Germline V lookup: CDR1 SGHVS, CDR2 FQNEAQ. The CDR3 totals 17 residues. J gave up 4 bases and V 3 bases, and 10 bases lay outside the gene matches. The CDR3 sequence: CASSLSKAGGSYNEQFF. For the CDR3, the DNA is TGTGCCAGCAGCTTGAGTAAAGCGGGAGGATCTTACAATGAGCAGTTCTTC.

The chain has TRBV20-1 and TRBJ1-1; D is ambiguous. Trimming cost V 3 bases and J 3 bases, with 11 bases left between them. This CDR3 spans 13 amino acids. Germline V CDR1 and CDR2: DFQATT, SNEGSKA (reference sequence). The CDR3 protein is CSASGGDYTEAFF. The CDR3 DNA sequence: TGCAGTGCTAGTGGCGGGGATTACACTGAAGCTTTCTTT.

The chain joins TRBV27 to TRBJ1-5, with TRBD1 matching 10 bases. CDR3 length equals 15 residues. Trimming removed 6 bases from V and 6 bases from J; junction bases left unmatched: 8. CDR1 is MNHEY and CDR2 is SMNVEV in the germline V gene (reference sequence). As DNA, the CDR3 is TGTGCCAGCAGCAGGGACCGGGACAGGGGTCAGCCCCAGCATTTT. This sequence encodes CASSRDRDRGQPQHF.

This sequence joins TRBV18 and TRBJ1-2, with D possibly TRBD1 on 5 matching bases. The V end lost 3 bases, the J end lost 7 bases, and 15 bases lay between the germline ends. This CDR3 is 14 amino acids long. Germline assignment: CDR1 KGHSH and CDR2 LQKENI. The CDR3 loop reads CASSPSGVDVGYTF. CDR3 in DNA: TGTGCCAGCTCACCCTCGGGGGTAGACGTTGGCTACACCTTC.

The chain employs TRBV21-1 and TRBJ2-1; no DNA check was done on the table's D call, TRBD1. TRBV21-1 counts as a pseudogene. The CDR3 length is 16 residues. CDR3 nucleotides: TGTGCCAGCAGCCAGAGAAACTATGACAGGGGGGATGAGCAGTTCTTC. It translates to CASSQRNYDRGDEQFF.

The genes are TRBV2 and TRBJ2-7, with a possible D match to TRBD2 (5 bases). CDR3 length equals 15 residues. The germline V gene encodes CDR1 SNHLY and CDR2 FYNNEI. Trimming pared 6 bases from V and 3 bases from J, leaving 18 bases between. CDR3 protein: CASRMRGQRLYEQYF. In DNA form, the CDR3 reads TGTGCCAGCAGGATGAGAGGGCAACGCCTCTACGAGCAGTACTTC.

The V and J genes are TRBV5-6 and TRBJ1-6; D uncertain. This CDR3 is built from 15 residues. The V end was cut by 0 bases, the J end by 4 bases, with 8 bases between. Germline lookup yields CDR1 SGHDT and CDR2 YYEEEE. The CDR3 nucleotides are TGTGCCAGCAGCTTGGAAGCGGGATATAATTCACCCCTCCACTTT. Amino acid sequence: CASSLEAGYNSPLHF.

The chain has TRBV29-1 and TRBJ2-1; D unresolved. CDR1 and CDR2 from the germline V gene are SQVTM and ANQGSEA. V lost 4 bases and J 7 bases, leaving 17 bases between the germline ends. The CDR3 runs 14 residues. CDR3 in amino acids: CSVVEILERNEQFF. CDR3 nucleotides: TGCAGCGTTGTAGAAATCCTCGAGAGGAATGAGCAGTTCTTC.

This sequence joins TRBV6-1 and TRBJ2-7; weak D call: TRBD2 (5 bases). Germline CDR1 and CDR2: MNHNS and SASEGT. V shed 4 bases and J shed 2 bases, with 18 bases lying between them. The CDR3 spans 16 residues. CDR3 DNA: TGTGCCAGCAGTGCGAGGGTAGGAGACGCACCCTACGAGCAGTACTTC. Translation: CASSARVGDAPYEQYF.

The chain links TRBV5-1 to TRBJ2-2, with 7 nucleotides matching TRBD1. The CDR3 runs to 15 residues. The ends lost 2 bases at V and 3 bases at J; junction bases unmatched: 4. Per the germline V gene, CDR1 is SGHRS and CDR2 is YFSETQ. CDR3 in amino acids: CASSFRDSHTGELFF. CDR3 sequence (DNA): TGCGCCAGCAGCTTCCGGGACAGCCACACCGGGGAGCTGTTTTTT. The full variable domain, its missing parts supplied by reference TRBV5-1 and TRBJ2-2, is KAGVTQTPRYLIKTRGQQVTLSCSPISGHRSVSWYQQTPGQGLQFLFEYFSETQRNKGNFPGRFSGRQFSNSRSEMNVSTLELGDSALYLCASSFRDSHTGELFFGEGSRLTVL.

The chain couples TRBV5-1 to TRBJ2-5; a possible D gene is TRBD2 (6 bases). Trimming pared 7 bases from V and 5 bases from J, leaving 24 bases between. Germline V gives CDR1 SGHRS, CDR2 YFSETQ. This CDR3 has 16 amino acids. CDR3 region: CASRPTGGGPGETQYF. CDR3 bases: TGCGCCAGCCGGCCGACCGGGGGTGGCCCAGGTGAGACCCAGTACTTC. The full variable domain, in which reference TRBV5-1 and TRBJ2-5 provide the parts outside the CDR3, is KAGVTQTPRYLIKTRGQQVTLSCSPISGHRSVSWYQQTPGQGLQFLFEYFSETQRNKGNFPGRFSGRQFSNSRSEMNVSTLELGDSALYLCASRPTGGGPGETQYFGPGTRLLVL.

The chain links TRBV24-1 to TRBJ2-7; TRBD1 might be the D (6 bases). CDR1 and CDR2 (germline): KGHDR, SFDVKD. The CDR3 is 16 residues long. V shed 4 bases and J shed 2 bases, with 17 bases lying between them. CDR3 bases: TGTGCCACCAGTGACCCAACAGGGATCCGAGCCTACGAGCAGTACTTC. Its translation is CATSDPTGIRAYEQYF.

The V and J genes are TRBV27 and TRBJ2-1, with D perhaps matching TRBD2 (6 bases). V was pared by 1 base and J by 3 bases, with 10 bases between. The germline V gene encodes CDR1 MNHEY and CDR2 SMNVEV (reference sequence). The CDR3 covers 15 residues. The CDR3 region has the DNA TGTGCCAGCAGTTTATACGGGAGTCTCTACAATGAGCAGTTCTTC. As protein: CASSLYGSLYNEQFF.